A selection of T cell receptor beta chains follows, all from one sample in a study of shared clonotypes between healthy human individuals. Sequencing was performed with immunoSEQ multiplex PCR; in TCRdb, only in-frame clones are kept and a portion is missing. The sample yields 550,000 to 800,000 clones, less than 95% seen once. Sequenced: memory CD8+ T cells from PBMCs. The receptors were gathered from a man aged 18 to 29 in good health. Some clones in this sample may be carry-over from other donors' samples. Both conserved end residues are trimmed from each CDR3. D genes are given only for firm matches.

v_gene	d_gene	CDR3aa
TRBV11-2	.	ASTYRDLYNEQF
TRBV6-5	.	ASSAGLNQPQH
TRBV11-1	TRBD1	ASSFGTGGAKGTYEQY
TRBV6-6	.	ASSYPAGPGYEQY
TRBV5-6	TRBD1	ASSLSPGGAGTDTQY
TRBV6-1	.	ASSEGRGRDSNQPQH
TRBV4-1	.	ASSQGTQVSYEQY
TRBV7-6	.	ASSLGADSYEQY
TRBV10-2	.	ASSEVRLTYEQY
TRBV13	.	ASSTRNEQF
TRBV9	.	ASSVGGSSYEQY
TRBV4-1	.	ASSLGRNTEAF
TRBV4-1	.	ASSRPEEANEKLF
TRBV7-9	TRBD1	ASSPGTGLLLAMNTEAF
TRBV9	TRBD1	ASSATGDEAF
TRBV2	.	ASGRGRLLEQTQY
TRBV13	.	ASTQGSPEQF
TRBV6-6	.	ASNLEGSSYNEQF
TRBV7-3	TRBD1	ASSFSTAGTGDTYEQY
TRBV28	TRBD1	ASSLFGTGAAYEQY
TRBV10-3	.	ATMGLRDAWGGGELF
TRBV11-2	.	ASSPIGRPSYEQY
TRBV6-1	.	ASSEARFYEQY
TRBV11-2	TRBD2	ASTQRGDNEQF
TRBV9	.	ASSVGGVGYEQY
TRBV11-3	.	ASSPRGTLDTDTQY
TRBV27	.	ASSLTRAYNEQF
TRBV19	.	ASSVGPFRLEQY
TRBV4-2	.	ASSQEGLSAAYEQY
TRBV2	TRBD1	ARKDRSGSGANVLT
TRBV9	.	ASSVAPSRGDTQY
TRBV6-5	.	ASSYHLEGLITEAF
TRBV7-8	.	ASSGTASYEQF
TRBV30	.	AWSPLAGVAPLH
TRBV28	TRBD2	ASSVTGTSDEQY
TRBV9	.	ASSVGEKGDWYGYT
TRBV6-5	.	ASSPPEGPQETQY
TRBV19	.	ASSTEQYREKLF
TRBV6-5	.	ASSYRARNEKLF
TRBV5-8	TRBD2	ASSPGLVRSYEQY
TRBV30	.	AWSLGGTQY
TRBV9	.	ASSVGGPGETQY
TRBV10-3	TRBD1	AISHPPGQGYEQY
TRBV9	.	ASSLGGGTEAF
TRBV5-5	TRBD2	ASSLETSEADTQY
TRBV11-2	.	ASSLGPVGGFEQY